Shown below are 21 T cell receptor beta chains from a single sample sequenced in a study of blood T cell repertoires in COVID-19. The method was immunoSEQ multiplex PCR; TCRdb's version includes in-frame clones alone and lacks a portion of them. This repertoire shows around 250,000 clones, approximately 78% found once; its top ten account for approximately 3.2%. Sequencing input: peripheral blood. The receptors here all came from a woman aged 18-30 years with acute or convalescent COVID-19.

This clone was found a few times. V gene TRBV6-6 combines with J gene TRBJ1-1; D possibly corresponds to TRBD1 (6 bases). The CDR3 extends over 12 amino acids. Deletions cut 11 bases from V and 1 base from J, with 11 bases between. Germline V gene lookup returns CDR1 MNHNY and CDR2 SVGAGI (reference sequence). The CDR3 is CAGQTSNTEAFF. The CDR3 nucleotides are TGTGCCGGACAGACCTCGAACACTGAAGCTTTCTTT.

J is TRBJ2-7 and V is TRBV27; TRBD2 matches at 10 bases. Trimming removed 7 bases from V and 3 bases from J; junction bases left unmatched: 9. CDR3 length: 15 residues. Germline V gives CDR1 MNHEY, CDR2 SMNVEV (reference sequence). CDR3 bases: TGTGCCAGCACCCCGGGACTAGCGCGTCACTACGAGCAGTACTTC. Translating gives CASTPGLARHYEQYF.

The chain couples TRBV28 to TRBJ2-7; 9 bases are a match to TRBD2. The CDR3 loop spans 16 amino acids. V lost 3 bases and J lost 2; bases outside the gene matches: 8. The V gene's germline CDR1 is MDHEN and CDR2 SYDVKM. The CDR3 is CASSFGGLAGTYEQYF. Written as DNA, the CDR3 is TGTGCCAGCAGTTTTGGGGGGCTAGCGGGAACCTACGAGCAGTACTTC.

The chain is built from TRBV11-2 and TRBJ2-7; no clear D gene. The CDR3 loop spans 13 amino acids. The V gene's germline CDR1 is SGHAT and CDR2 FQNNGV. With 1 base removed from V and 4 bases from J, the gap between germline ends came to 8 bases. CDR3 in DNA: TGTGCCAGCAGCTTAGGTTGGGCTTACGAGCAGTACTTC. Residues: CASSLGWAYEQYF.

The V and J genes are TRBV4-1 and TRBJ2-7; the match to TRBD2 covers 9 bases. The V segment lost 1 base and the J segment 6 bases; nucleotides outside the gene matches: 7. Germline V gene lookup returns CDR1 MGHRA and CDR2 YSYEKL. The length of the CDR3 is 15 residues. CDR3 loop: CASSQGLAGTGEQYF. The CDR3 DNA is TGCGCCAGCAGCCAAGGGCTAGCGGGAACTGGCGAGCAGTACTTC.

The chain uses TRBV25-1 and TRBJ1-4; the match to TRBD1 covers 7 bases. CDR3 length: 15 amino acids. Per germline, CDR1 MGHDK and CDR2 SYGVNS. V was clipped by 1 base and J by 3 bases; unmatched bases: 2. CDR3 in amino acids: CASSEWGTANEKLFF. The CDR3, as DNA: TGTGCCAGCAGTGAATGGGGGACAGCTAATGAAAAACTGTTTTTT.

The rearrangement links TRBV2 to TRBJ2-1; TRBD2 agrees at 10 bases. CDR3 length: 16 amino acids. Germline V gene sequence: CDR1 SNHLY, CDR2 FYNNEI. With 6 bases clipped from V and 10 bases from J, the junction kept 15 bases outside the gene matches. CDR3 sequence: CASSARGGLAMGEQFF. The CDR3 coding sequence is TGTGCCAGCAGCGCCAGAGGGGGACTAGCGATGGGAGAGCAGTTCTTC.

This chain uses TRBV10-1 with TRBJ1-1; 7 bases align to TRBD1. After removal of 3 bases from V and 1 base from J, the junction contained 5 bases not matched to a gene. The CDR3 is 15 residues long. Per germline, CDR1 WNHNN and CDR2 SYGVQD (reference sequence). CDR3 DNA: TGCGCCAGCAGTGATACAAGGACAGGGAACACTGAAGCTTTCTTT. This gives the protein CASSDTRTGNTEAFF.

J is TRBJ1-5 and V is TRBV28, with 7 positions matching TRBD1. The germline V gene has CDR1 MDHEN and CDR2 SYDVKM. The junction had 5 bases not matched to a gene; V was cut back by 4 bases and J by 2 bases. There are 15 residues in the CDR3. CDR3 nucleotides: TGTGCCAGCAGTTCGACAGGGTATCGCAATCAGCCCCAGCATTTT. Its protein is CASSSTGYRNQPQHF. The variable domain in full, completed from reference TRBV28 and TRBJ1-5, reads DVKVTQSSRYLVKRTGEKVFLECVQDMDHENMFWYRQDPGLGLRLIYFSYDVKMKEKGDIPEGYSVSREKKERFSLILESASTNQTSMYLCASSSTGYRNQPQHFGDGTRLSIL.

The V call is TRBV25-1, the J call TRBJ1-4, with TRBD1 matching 7 bases. CDR3 length: 16 residues. The trim removed 2 bases at V and 2 bases at J, leaving 5 bases unmatched. The germline CDR1 and CDR2 sequences are MGHDK and SYGVNS. The CDR3 sequence is CASSEGSGQTNEKLFF. For the CDR3, the DNA is TGTGCCAGCAGTGAAGGTTCGGGACAGACTAATGAAAAACTGTTTTTT. The full variable domain, with the rest looked up from reference TRBV25-1 and TRBJ1-4, is EADIYQTPRYLVIGTGKKITLECSQTMGHDKMYWYQQDPGMELHLIHYSYGVNSTEKGDLSSESTVSRIRTEHFPLTLESARPSHTSQYLCASSEGSGQTNEKLFFGSGTQLSVL.

V usage is TRBV18 and J usage is TRBJ2-3, with D hard to call. The germline V gene encodes CDR1 KGHSH and CDR2 LQKENI. The CDR3 loop spans 10 amino acids. V lost 6 bases, J lost 6 bases, and 4 bases lay in between. CDR3: CASSRDTQYF. In DNA, the CDR3 is TGTGCCAGCTCCAGGGATACGCAGTATTTT. The variable domain in full, with the rest retrieved from reference TRBV18 and TRBJ2-3, is NAGVMQNPRHLVRRRGQEARLRCSPMKGHSHVYWYRQLPEEGLKFMVYLQKENIIDESGMPKERFSAEFPKEGPSILRIQQVVRGDSAAYFCASSRDTQYFGPGTRLTVL.

The CDR3 protein is CASSLDGKAGDEQYF. The CDR3 nucleotides read TGTGCCAGCAGCTTAGATGGTAAAGCGGGAGATGAGCAGTACTTC. V gene TRBV11-3 combines with J gene TRBJ2-7; 8 bases agree with TRBD2. Germline trimming cut 0 bases from V and 7 bases from J; bases unmatched to any gene: 8. This CDR3 is built from 15 residues. The germline V gene encodes CDR1 SGHNT and CDR2 YENEEA.

This clone was observed once. CDR3 sequence (DNA): TGCAGTGCTAGTGGACTAGCGGAGGGTAGCACAGATACGCAGTATTTT. It yields the protein CSASGLAEGSTDTQYF. The chain carries TRBV20-1 and TRBJ2-3; 10 bases are shared with TRBD2. The germline V gene encodes CDR1 DFQATT and CDR2 SNEGSKA (reference sequence). V dropped 3 bases and J dropped 0; count of bases not matched to a gene: 6. This CDR3 region has 16 residues.

This sequence joins TRBV10-1 and TRBJ2-1, with 10 positions matching TRBD2. The V and J ends lost 4 bases and 7 bases, in that order; junction bases with no gene match: 10. CDR3 length equals 16 residues. The V gene's germline CDR1 is WNHNN and CDR2 SYGVQD (reference sequence). The CDR3 loop is CASSGGSGRAGNEQFF. CDR3 coding DNA: TGCGCCAGCAGTGGTGGAAGCGGGAGGGCCGGGAATGAGCAGTTCTTC.

CDR3 in amino acids: CATSDLRPGADTQYF. DNA for the CDR3: TGTGCCACCAGTGATTTGCGGCCGGGGGCAGATACGCAGTATTTT. The rearrangement links TRBV24-1 to TRBJ2-3; maybe TRBD2 (6 bases). V lost 0 bases and J 4 bases, leaving 10 bases between the germline ends. CDR3 length equals 15 residues. The V gene's germline CDR1 is KGHDR and CDR2 SFDVKD.

The genes are TRBV9 and TRBJ1-4; D is perhaps TRBD1 (6 bases). CDR1 is SGDLS and CDR2 is YYNGEE in the germline V gene. The V end was cut by 3 bases, the J end by 0 bases, with 15 bases between. The CDR3 spans 17 residues. The CDR3 sequence: CASSADPNRATNEKLFF. The CDR3 region has the DNA TGTGCCAGCAGCGCCGACCCTAACAGGGCAACTAATGAAAAACTGTTTTTT.

The chain recombines TRBV28 with TRBJ2-7; D remains unclear. Germline V gene sequence: CDR1 MDHEN, CDR2 SYDVKM. Between the trimmed V and J ends, which lost 1 base and 5 bases, there was a span of 9 bases. The CDR3 contains 13 residues. The CDR3 spells CASSLYYSHEQYF. CDR3 DNA sequence: TGTGCCAGCAGTTTATACTATTCCCACGAGCAGTACTTC.

In its sample, this clone was seen once. V and J are TRBV18 and TRBJ2-3; D gene uncertain. V gave up 4 bases and J gave up 4 bases, with 12 bases separating them. Germline V gene data show CDR1 as KGHSH and CDR2 as LQKENI. The CDR3 spans 14 residues. The CDR3 DNA is TGTGCCAGCTCACTGTCTGCAGATCCAGATACGCAGTATTTT. This encodes CASSLSADPDTQYF.

This chain connects TRBV6-5 to TRBJ1-2; possibly TRBD1 for D (6 bases). V dropped 0 bases and J dropped 7 bases, with 15 bases sitting between them. Germline values: CDR1 MNHEY, CDR2 SVGAGI. The CDR3 consists of 15 residues. In DNA form, the CDR3 reads TGTGCCAGCAGTTACTCGACGCAGGGGCGCTCTGGCTACACCTTC. Protein product: CASSYSTQGRSGYTF.

V and J are TRBV3-1 (or the pseudogene TRBV3-2) and TRBJ2-3; no clear D. V dropped 0 bases and J dropped 2 bases, with 9 bases sitting between them. This CDR3 is 15 amino acids long. Looked up from germline, CDR1 is LGHDT and CDR2 is YNNKEL (reference sequence). For the CDR3, the DNA is TGTGCCAGCAGCCAAGAGTGGAGCTACACAGATACGCAGTATTTT. It codes for CASSQEWSYTDTQYF.

The V gene is TRBV4-3, the J gene TRBJ1-2; possible D gene TRBD1, 6 bases. The germline V and J ends were trimmed by 0 bases and 3 bases, with 14 bases remaining between them. This CDR3 contains 16 residues. Germline V gives CDR1 LGHNA, CDR2 YSLEER. The CDR3: CASSQDPGQGHYGYTF. CDR3 nucleotide sequence: TGCGCCAGCAGCCAAGATCCCGGGCAGGGGCACTATGGCTACACCTTC.